The clone carrying this T cell receptor (beta chain) appeared a single time. Its antigen is currently unknown. Other DNA sequences from this sample encode an identical CDR3 as well. V was shortened by 1 base and J by 4 bases, with 7 bases between the two germline ends. Germline-derived CDR1 and CDR2 are KGHSH and LQKENI. The length of the CDR3 is 14 residues. This sample is drawn from a study of shared clonotypes between healthy human individuals. Findings of the study overall: Expectations were that clonotype sharing among donors would be affected by sequencing depth. Relative to memory subsets, naive subsets generally showed larger estimated richness.

Everyone who donated was a Caucasian adult who lived in Nashville, Tennessee. Clones were read by immunoSEQ multiplex PCR, and TCRdb kept only the in-frame ones, dropping some. Of about 1.4 million clones listed, roughly 95% are singletons. V gene TRBV18 combines with J gene TRBJ2-2; D uncertain. This TCR derives from a man aged 30-40 years in good health. Specimen: naive CD4+ T cells sorted from blood. The subset: CD45RA+ positively selected. The CDR3 DNA reads TGTGCCAGCTCACCACTAGAATCCACCGGGGAGCTGTTTTTT. Amino acids: CASSPLESTGELFF.